This T cell receptor (beta chain) came from a study of metastatic and nonmetastatic thyroid tumors. As for the study in general: Across blood and tumor or nodule tissue, repertoires from malignant and benign thyroid patients were compared with one another. Study conclusions and caveats: For both blood and tumor, malignant thyroid tumors reportedly showed significantly higher TCR beta diversity than benign nodules did.

This clone was found a few times. Its antigen is undetermined. One end of the junction does not line up with germline, which may come from a read error. Other DNA sequences in this sample translate to the same CDR3. The entire patient cohort was treatment-naive prior to thyroid surgery. In the authors' methods: Across clinicopathological groups, CDR3 differences served as the basis for building a distant-metastasis classifier for papillary thyroid cancer. From the PCR reads, TCRdb re-called clones with MiXCR. TCRdb, not the authors, supplied the V and J calls. The table shows tens of thousands of clones, with 25% to 35% occurring only once. The clonotype comes from a female donor with papillary thyroid cancer or a benign thyroid nodule (not recorded which). Some clones in this sample may be carry-over from other donors' samples. Material: blood.

The CDR3 protein is CATLGAGATTGELFF. CDR3 DNA: TGTGCCACCCTCGGGGCGGGTGCGACCACCGGTGAGCTGTTTTTT. The gene calls are TRBV5-4 and TRBJ2-2; either TRBD1 or TRBD2 may supply D (5 bases each). This CDR3 comprises 15 residues. Germline CDR1 reads SGHNT; CDR2 reads YYREEE (reference sequence). Full variable domain (remainder filled in from reference TRBV5-4 and TRBJ2-2): ETGVTQSPTHLIKTRGQQVTLRCSSQSGHNTVSWYQQALGQGPQFIFQYYREEENGRGNFPPRFSGLQFPNYSSELNVNALELDDSALYLCATLGAGATTGELFFGEGSRLTVL.